The rows below give T cell receptor beta chains drawn from one sample of a study of blood T cell repertoires in COVID-19. The repertoire was sequenced with immunoSEQ multiplex PCR; TCRdb's copy has only in-frame clones and lacks some. This table has around 330,000 clones, around 88% appearing once. The specimen sequenced was peripheral blood. Receptor source: a woman in her twenties or thirties with COVID-19, enrolled during active disease. Both conserved end residues are part of each CDR3. D genes are given only for firm matches. Rows give clone size only sometimes, using once, few, many, or a class for an expanded clone.

D gene: TRBD1
V gene: TRBV7-9
J gene: TRBJ2-5
clone size: NA
CDR3 protein: CASSVVAGTGWKTQYF
CDR3 DNA: TGTGCCAGCAGCGTAGTCGCCGGGACAGGGTGGAAGACCCAGTACTTC

D gene: NA
V gene: TRBV12-3/TRBV12-4
J gene: TRBJ1-5
clone size: NA
CDR3 protein: CASSKGGQPQHF
CDR3 DNA: TGTGCCAGCAGTAAAGGGGGTCAGCCCCAGCATTTT

D gene: NA
V gene: TRBV28
J gene: TRBJ2-2
clone size: NA
CDR3 protein: CASLGQLNTGELFF
CDR3 DNA: TGTGCCAGCCTGGGGCAGTTGAACACCGGGGAGCTGTTTTTT

D gene: TRBD1
V gene: TRBV5-1
J gene: TRBJ1-1
clone size: NA
CDR3 protein: CASSQDRVYTEAFF
CDR3 DNA: TGCGCCAGCAGCCAGGACAGGGTATACACTGAAGCTTTCTTT

D gene: NA
V gene: TRBV18
J gene: TRBJ2-7
clone size: NA
CDR3 protein: CASSPPGGEQYF
CDR3 DNA: TGTGCCAGCTCACCTCCTGGAGGCGAGCAGTACTTC

D gene: NA
V gene: TRBV4-3
J gene: TRBJ1-2
clone size: NA
CDR3 protein: CASSQYSSNYGYTF
CDR3 DNA: TGCGCCAGCAGCCAATACAGTTCTAACTATGGCTACACCTTC

D gene: NA
V gene: TRBV7-8
J gene: TRBJ2-1
clone size: NA
CDR3 protein: CASSFRVTGNNEQFF
CDR3 DNA: TGTGCCAGCAGCTTCCGGGTCACGGGGAACAATGAGCAGTTCTTC

D gene: NA
V gene: TRBV7-8
J gene: TRBJ2-3
clone size: NA
CDR3 protein: CASSLGYRDPSQDTQYF
CDR3 DNA: TGTGCCAGCAGCTTAGGATATCGAGACCCTAGCCAAGATACGCAGTATTTT

D gene: TRBD1
V gene: TRBV12-3/TRBV12-4
J gene: TRBJ2-1
clone size: NA
CDR3 protein: CASSWQGAGEQFF
CDR3 DNA: TGTGCCAGCAGTTGGCAGGGGGCGGGAGAGCAGTTCTTC

D gene: NA
V gene: TRBV5-1
J gene: TRBJ2-1
clone size: NA
CDR3 protein: CASSFGGPNEQFF
CDR3 DNA: TGCGCCAGCAGCTTCGGCGGCCCCAATGAGCAGTTCTTC

D gene: NA
V gene: TRBV29-1
J gene: TRBJ1-2
clone size: NA
CDR3 protein: CSVRGRDGYTF
CDR3 DNA: TGCAGCGTTCGAGGCCGGGATGGCTACACCTTC

D gene: TRBD1
V gene: TRBV28
J gene: TRBJ1-2
clone size: NA
CDR3 protein: CASSVNRDREHGYTF
CDR3 DNA: TGTGCCAGCAGTGTAAACCGGGACAGGGAGCATGGCTACACCTTC

D gene: NA
V gene: TRBV19
J gene: TRBJ1-5
clone size: NA
CDR3 protein: CASNHRGTGRNQPQHF
CDR3 DNA: TGTGCCAGTAACCACCGGGGCACGGGGAGGAATCAGCCCCAGCATTTT

D gene: TRBD1
V gene: TRBV4-2
J gene: TRBJ1-1
clone size: NA
CDR3 protein: CASSIAGGNTEAFF
CDR3 DNA: TGTGCCAGCAGTATTGCAGGGGGGAACACTGAAGCTTTCTTT

D gene: NA
V gene: TRBV2
J gene: TRBJ1-6
clone size: NA
CDR3 protein: CASSEQFYNSPLHF
CDR3 DNA: TGTGCCAGCAGTGAACAGTTCTATAATTCACCCCTCCACTTT

D gene: NA
V gene: TRBV12-3/TRBV12-4
J gene: TRBJ2-2
clone size: NA
CDR3 protein: CASTSEYLGVLFF
CDR3 DNA: TGTGCCAGCACCTCCGAGTACCTTGGTGTGCTGTTTTTT

D gene: NA
V gene: TRBV2
J gene: TRBJ1-1
clone size: few
CDR3 protein: CASSVRGNTEAFF
CDR3 DNA: TGTGCCAGCAGTGTTCGGGGGAACACTGAAGCTTTCTTT

D gene: NA
V gene: TRBV6-2/TRBV6-3
J gene: TRBJ1-2
clone size: NA
CDR3 protein: CASSSQGNYGYTF
CDR3 DNA: TGTGCCAGCAGCTCACAGGGTAACTATGGCTACACCTTC

D gene: TRBD1
V gene: TRBV5-5
J gene: TRBJ1-1
clone size: NA
CDR3 protein: CASSVHRGMNTEAFF
CDR3 DNA: TGTGCCAGCAGCGTCCACAGGGGGATGAACACTGAAGCTTTCTTT

D gene: TRBD1
V gene: TRBV7-9
J gene: TRBJ2-7
clone size: NA
CDR3 protein: CASSRVGQGDEQYF
CDR3 DNA: TGTGCCAGCAGCCGCGTTGGACAGGGAGACGAGCAGTACTTC

D gene: TRBD1
V gene: TRBV7-2
J gene: TRBJ2-1
clone size: NA
CDR3 protein: CASSENRGNEQFF
CDR3 DNA: TGTGCCAGCAGCGAAAACAGGGGCAATGAGCAGTTCTTC

D gene: TRBD2
V gene: TRBV5-6
J gene: TRBJ2-1
clone size: NA
CDR3 protein: CASSLVSGGFRDEQFF
CDR3 DNA: TGTGCCAGCAGCTTGGTTAGCGGGGGATTTAGGGATGAGCAGTTCTTC

D gene: NA
V gene: TRBV7-2
J gene: TRBJ1-1
clone size: NA
CDR3 protein: CASSLIMNMNTEAFF
CDR3 DNA: TGTGCCAGCAGCTTAATCATGAACATGAACACTGAAGCTTTCTTT

D gene: NA
V gene: TRBV6-1
J gene: TRBJ2-1
clone size: NA
CDR3 protein: CASSETGNYNEQFF
CDR3 DNA: TGTGCCAGCAGTGAGACAGGTAACTACAATGAGCAGTTCTTC

D gene: TRBD1
V gene: TRBV19
J gene: TRBJ1-1
clone size: once
CDR3 protein: CASSDPGGSTEAFF
CDR3 DNA: TGTGCCAGTAGCGACCCAGGGGGGAGCACTGAAGCTTTCTTT

D gene: TRBD1
V gene: TRBV19
J gene: TRBJ1-1
clone size: few
CDR3 protein: CASSTQTGTNTEAFF
CDR3 DNA: TGTGCCAGTAGTACCCAGACAGGGACGAACACTGAAGCTTTCTTT

D gene: TRBD2
V gene: TRBV4-3
J gene: TRBJ2-2
clone size: NA
CDR3 protein: CASSQDPAGTTTGELFF
CDR3 DNA: TGCGCCAGCAGCCAAGATCCAGCGGGGACTACCACCGGGGAGCTGTTTTTT

D gene: NA
V gene: TRBV19
J gene: TRBJ1-5
clone size: few
CDR3 protein: CASSPPRARQPQHF
CDR3 DNA: TGTGCCAGTAGCCCACCGAGGGCACGTCAGCCCCAGCATTTT

D gene: NA
V gene: TRBV4-1
J gene: TRBJ1-3
clone size: NA
CDR3 protein: CASSQDRNRNTIYF
CDR3 DNA: TGCGCCAGCAGCCAAGACAGGAATAGAAACACCATATATTTT

D gene: NA
V gene: TRBV5-4
J gene: TRBJ1-1
clone size: NA
CDR3 protein: CASRQDSREAFF
CDR3 DNA: TGTGCCAGCAGACAGGACAGCAGGGAAGCTTTCTTT

D gene: TRBD1
V gene: TRBV6-6
J gene: TRBJ1-6
clone size: NA
CDR3 protein: CASSTGQGTPNSPLHF
CDR3 DNA: TGTGCCAGCAGTACCGGACAGGGGACTCCCAATTCACCCCTCCACTTT

D gene: NA
V gene: TRBV5-4
J gene: TRBJ2-5
clone size: NA
CDR3 protein: CASSVLQGEEETQYF
CDR3 DNA: TGTGCCAGCAGCGTCCTGCAGGGTGAGGAGGAGACCCAGTACTTC

D gene: NA
V gene: TRBV7-9
J gene: TRBJ1-1
clone size: NA
CDR3 protein: CASTPGGAPSTEAFF
CDR3 DNA: TGTGCCAGCACCCCGGGGGGGGCCCCTAGCACTGAAGCTTTCTTT

D gene: TRBD1
V gene: TRBV30
J gene: TRBJ1-2
clone size: once
CDR3 protein: CAWRTGDGYTF
CDR3 DNA: TGTGCCTGGAGAACAGGGGATGGCTACACCTTC

D gene: TRBD1
V gene: TRBV9
J gene: TRBJ1-2
clone size: NA
CDR3 protein: CASSPSGQGQDYGYTF
CDR3 DNA: TGTGCCAGCAGCCCCTCGGGACAGGGTCAGGACTATGGCTACACCTTC

D gene: TRBD1
V gene: TRBV5-1
J gene: TRBJ1-2
clone size: NA
CDR3 protein: CASSLRQGYGYTF
CDR3 DNA: TGCGCCAGCAGCCTGCGACAGGGCTATGGCTACACCTTC

D gene: NA
V gene: TRBV29-1
J gene: TRBJ2-2
clone size: NA
CDR3 protein: CSVSPGRGTGELFF
CDR3 DNA: TGCAGCGTGTCGCCTGGAAGGGGCACCGGGGAGCTGTTTTTT

D gene: TRBD1
V gene: TRBV19
J gene: TRBJ2-1
clone size: NA
CDR3 protein: CASSPYGTGALNEQFF
CDR3 DNA: TGTGCCAGTAGTCCCTACGGGACAGGGGCCCTCAATGAGCAGTTCTTC

D gene: TRBD1
V gene: TRBV6-6
J gene: TRBJ1-1
clone size: few
CDR3 protein: CASRHPGQGNTEAFF
CDR3 DNA: TGTGCCAGCAGACATCCGGGACAGGGAAACACTGAAGCTTTCTTT

D gene: TRBD1
V gene: TRBV18
J gene: TRBJ2-7
clone size: NA
CDR3 protein: CASSPPGRTGENEQYF
CDR3 DNA: TGTGCCAGCTCACCACCTGGGCGGACAGGGGAAAACGAGCAGTACTTC

D gene: NA
V gene: TRBV19
J gene: TRBJ1-1
clone size: NA
CDR3 protein: CASSINQGPNTEAFF
CDR3 DNA: TGTGCCAGTAGTATTAACCAGGGGCCCAACACTGAAGCTTTCTTT

D gene: TRBD1
V gene: TRBV7-3
J gene: TRBJ2-5
clone size: once
CDR3 protein: CASSLTGTDQETQYF
CDR3 DNA: TGTGCCAGCAGCTTAACGGGGACAGACCAAGAGACCCAGTACTTC

D gene: TRBD1
V gene: TRBV12-3/TRBV12-4
J gene: TRBJ1-5
clone size: NA
CDR3 protein: CASRQGDGPQHF
CDR3 DNA: TGTGCCAGCAGACAGGGGGATGGGCCCCAGCATTTT

D gene: TRBD1
V gene: TRBV6-5
J gene: TRBJ1-5
clone size: once
CDR3 protein: CASSQGQGHNQPQHF
CDR3 DNA: TGTGCCAGCTCCCAGGGACAGGGACACAATCAGCCCCAGCATTTT

D gene: NA
V gene: TRBV7-2
J gene: TRBJ2-3
clone size: NA
CDR3 protein: CASSLGLQLGPDTQYF
CDR3 DNA: TGTGCCAGCAGCTTAGGACTCCAACTGGGGCCAGATACGCAGTATTTT

D gene: TRBD1
V gene: TRBV30
J gene: TRBJ2-7
clone size: NA
CDR3 protein: CAWSTGTGAYEQYF
CDR3 DNA: TGTGCCTGGAGCACCGGGACAGGGGCCTACGAGCAGTACTTC

D gene: NA
V gene: TRBV2
J gene: TRBJ2-6
clone size: NA
CDR3 protein: CASRRRGGPSGANVLTF
CDR3 DNA: TGTGCCAGCAGAAGGAGGGGGGGGCCCTCTGGGGCCAACGTCCTGACTTTC

D gene: NA
V gene: TRBV6-5
J gene: TRBJ2-6
clone size: NA
CDR3 protein: CASSSGPFNVLTF
CDR3 DNA: TGTGCCAGCAGTTCTGGGCCGTTCAACGTCCTGACTTTC

D gene: NA
V gene: TRBV29-1
J gene: TRBJ1-1
clone size: NA
CDR3 protein: CSVLVQGSNTEAFF
CDR3 DNA: TGCAGCGTTCTCGTCCAGGGGTCCAACACTGAAGCTTTCTTT

D gene: NA
V gene: TRBV11-2
J gene: TRBJ2-1
clone size: NA
CDR3 protein: CASEIYNEQFF
CDR3 DNA: TGTGCCAGCGAGATCTACAATGAGCAGTTCTTC

D gene: NA
V gene: TRBV7-2
J gene: TRBJ1-2
clone size: few
CDR3 protein: CASSAYMLGHYGYTF
CDR3 DNA: TGTGCCAGCAGCGCCTACATGCTAGGCCACTATGGCTACACCTTC

D gene: TRBD2
V gene: TRBV4-1
J gene: TRBJ2-2
clone size: NA
CDR3 protein: CASSQPGLDSGELFF
CDR3 DNA: TGCGCCAGCAGCCAACCGGGACTAGACTCCGGGGAGCTGTTTTTT

D gene: TRBD1
V gene: TRBV9
J gene: TRBJ1-2
clone size: NA
CDR3 protein: CASSGGRGRGRFYGYTF
CDR3 DNA: TGTGCCAGCAGCGGTGGGAGGGGCAGGGGGCGATTCTATGGCTACACCTTC

D gene: NA
V gene: TRBV7-2
J gene: TRBJ2-2
clone size: NA
CDR3 protein: CASSPPNFGAVNTGELFF
CDR3 DNA: TGTGCCAGCAGTCCCCCGAACTTTGGAGCGGTCAACACCGGGGAGCTGTTTTTT